This T cell receptor beta chain derives from a study of T-cell reconstitution after alpha-beta-depleted transplantation in children. The TCRbeta library incorporated unique molecular identifiers. TCRdb itself ran the PCR reads through MiXCR, one entry per CDR3 protein. The repertoire consists of 500,000 to 650,000 distinct CDR3 sequences, with over 9.5% occurring once and the leading ten covering 14%. This clonotype was picked up many times. The CDR3 consists of 15 residues. After removal of 7 bases from V and 3 bases from J, the junction contained 8 bases not matched to a gene. CDR1 MNHNS and CDR2 SASEGT come from the germline V gene.

This clonotype originated in a female patient aged 2-9 years who had a stem cell transplant for aplastic anemia, so the T cells may come from the graft donor. The chain combines TRBV6-1 with TRBJ2-2, with 7 positions matching TRBD1. The sample was PBMCs, mostly from graft donor cells, taken 180 days after TCRalphabeta/CD19-depleted stem cell transplant. For the CDR3, the DNA is TGTGCCAGCATTCAGACAGGGCCCTACACCGGGGAGCTGTTTTTT. This sequence encodes CASIQTGPYTGELFF.